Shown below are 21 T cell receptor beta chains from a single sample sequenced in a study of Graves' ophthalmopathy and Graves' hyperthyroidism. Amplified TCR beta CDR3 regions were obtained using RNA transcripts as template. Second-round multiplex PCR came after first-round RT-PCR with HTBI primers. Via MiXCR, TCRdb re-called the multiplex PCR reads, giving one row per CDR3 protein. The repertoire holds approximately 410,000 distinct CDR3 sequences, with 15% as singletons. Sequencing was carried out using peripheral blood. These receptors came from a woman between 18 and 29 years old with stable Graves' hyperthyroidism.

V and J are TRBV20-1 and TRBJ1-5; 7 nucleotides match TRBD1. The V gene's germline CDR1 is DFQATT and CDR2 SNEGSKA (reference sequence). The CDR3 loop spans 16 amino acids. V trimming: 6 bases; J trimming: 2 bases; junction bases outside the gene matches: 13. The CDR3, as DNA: TGCAGTGCGCCCCGACAGGGATCGGGGGGCAATCAGCCCCAGCATTTT. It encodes CSAPRQGSGGNQPQHF.

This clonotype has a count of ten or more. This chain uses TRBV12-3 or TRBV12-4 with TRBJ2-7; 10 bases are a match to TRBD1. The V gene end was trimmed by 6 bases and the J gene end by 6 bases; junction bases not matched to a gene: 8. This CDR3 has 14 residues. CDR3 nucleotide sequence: TGTGCCAGCAGGTTTACCGGGACAGGGGCCGAGCAGTACTTC. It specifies CASRFTGTGAEQYF.

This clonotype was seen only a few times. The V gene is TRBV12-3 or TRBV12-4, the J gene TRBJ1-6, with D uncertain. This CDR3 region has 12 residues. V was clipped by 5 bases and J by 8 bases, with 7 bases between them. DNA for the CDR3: TGTGCCAGCAGTCAGCAGGATTCACCCCTCCACTTT. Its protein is CASSQQDSPLHF.

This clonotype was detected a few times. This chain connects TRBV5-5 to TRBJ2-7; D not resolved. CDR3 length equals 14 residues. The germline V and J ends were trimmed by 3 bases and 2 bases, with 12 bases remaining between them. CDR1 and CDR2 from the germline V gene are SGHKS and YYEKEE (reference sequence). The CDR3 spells CASSSEPIPYEQYF. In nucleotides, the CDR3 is TGTGCCAGCAGCTCCGAACCCATCCCCTACGAGCAGTACTTC.

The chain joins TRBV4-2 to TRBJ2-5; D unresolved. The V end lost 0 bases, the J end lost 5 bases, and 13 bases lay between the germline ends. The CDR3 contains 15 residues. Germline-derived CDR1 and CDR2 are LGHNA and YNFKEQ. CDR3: CASSQEIQVGETQYF. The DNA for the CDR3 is TGTGCCAGCAGCCAAGAGATTCAAGTTGGGGAGACCCAGTACTTC.

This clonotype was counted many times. This chain's CDR3 is CASSLWTASNQPQHF. The CDR3 nucleotides are TGTGCCAGCAGTTTATGGACAGCGAGCAATCAGCCCCAGCATTTT. The V call is TRBV28, the J call TRBJ1-5, with TRBD1 as a possible D gene (5 bases). V was cut by 0 bases and J by 1 base, with 7 bases left in between. There are 15 residues in the CDR3. Germline V gives CDR1 MDHEN, CDR2 SYDVKM.

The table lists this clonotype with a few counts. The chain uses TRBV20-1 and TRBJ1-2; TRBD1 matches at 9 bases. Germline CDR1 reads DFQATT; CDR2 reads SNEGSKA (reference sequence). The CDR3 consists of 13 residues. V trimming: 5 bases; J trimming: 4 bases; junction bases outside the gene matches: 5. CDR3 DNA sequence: TGCAGTGCTCGGGACAGGGAAGCCTATGGCTACACCTTC. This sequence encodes CSARDREAYGYTF.

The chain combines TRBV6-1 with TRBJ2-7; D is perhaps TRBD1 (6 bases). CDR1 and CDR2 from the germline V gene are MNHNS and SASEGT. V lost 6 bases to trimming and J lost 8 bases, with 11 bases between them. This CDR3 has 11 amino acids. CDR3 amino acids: CASRRDTQQYF. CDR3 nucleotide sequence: TGTGCCAGCAGGAGGGACACCCAGCAGTACTTC.

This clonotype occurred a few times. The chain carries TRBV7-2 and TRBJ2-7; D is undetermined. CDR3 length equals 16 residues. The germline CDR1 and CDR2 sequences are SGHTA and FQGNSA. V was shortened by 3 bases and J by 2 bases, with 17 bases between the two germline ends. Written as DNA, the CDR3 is TGTGCCAGCAGCTTCAGCCCGGCATCCCTTCCCTACGAGCAGTACTTC. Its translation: CASSFSPASLPYEQYF.

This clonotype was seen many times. CDR3 sequence reads: CASSSGANTEAFF. In nucleotides, the CDR3 is TGTGCCAGCAGCTCCGGCGCGAACACTGAAGCTTTCTTT. The chain is built from TRBV7-3 and TRBJ1-1; D remains ambiguous. This CDR3 has 13 amino acids. V was pared by 4 bases and J by 1 base, with 7 bases between. Germline assignment: CDR1 SGHTA and CDR2 FQGTGA.

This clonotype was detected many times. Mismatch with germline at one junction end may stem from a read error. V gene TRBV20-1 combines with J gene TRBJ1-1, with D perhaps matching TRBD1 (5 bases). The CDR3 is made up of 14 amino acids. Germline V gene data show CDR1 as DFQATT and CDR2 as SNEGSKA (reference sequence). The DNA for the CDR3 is TGCAGTGCTGGGGACCGGGACTGGAACATTGAAGCTTTCTTT. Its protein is CSAGDRDWNIEAFF.

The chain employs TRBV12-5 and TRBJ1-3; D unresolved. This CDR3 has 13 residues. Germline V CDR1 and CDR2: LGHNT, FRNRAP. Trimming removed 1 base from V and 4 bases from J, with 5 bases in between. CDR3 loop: CASGLGGGNTIYF. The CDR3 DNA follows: TGTGCTAGTGGTTTGGGAGGCGGAAACACCATATATTTT.

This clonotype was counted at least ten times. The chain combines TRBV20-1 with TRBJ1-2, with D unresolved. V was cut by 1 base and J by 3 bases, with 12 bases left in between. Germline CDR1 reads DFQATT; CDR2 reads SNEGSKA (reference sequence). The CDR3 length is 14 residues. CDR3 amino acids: CSARGQHRDYGYTF. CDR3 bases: TGCAGTGCTAGAGGGCAGCACCGTGACTATGGCTACACCTTC.

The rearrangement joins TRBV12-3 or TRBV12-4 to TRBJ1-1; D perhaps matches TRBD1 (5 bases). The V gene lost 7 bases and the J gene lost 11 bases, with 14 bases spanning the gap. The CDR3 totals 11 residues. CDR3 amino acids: CASILGTDAFF. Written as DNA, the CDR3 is TGTGCCAGCATCTTGGGGACCGATGCTTTCTTT.

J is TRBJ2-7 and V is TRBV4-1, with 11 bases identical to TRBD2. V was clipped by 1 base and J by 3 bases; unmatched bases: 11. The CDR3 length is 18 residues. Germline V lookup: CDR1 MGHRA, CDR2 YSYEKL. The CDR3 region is CASSQGGLAGGRLYEQYF. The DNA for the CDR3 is TGCGCCAGCAGCCAAGGGGGCCTAGCGGGGGGCCGCCTCTACGAGCAGTACTTC.

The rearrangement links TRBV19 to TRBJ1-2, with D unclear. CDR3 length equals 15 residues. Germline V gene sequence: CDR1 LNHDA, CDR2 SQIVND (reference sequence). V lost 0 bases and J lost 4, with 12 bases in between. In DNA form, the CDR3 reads TGTGCCAGTAGTATAGAACGGTCGCCCATCTATGGCTACACCTTC. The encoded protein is CASSIERSPIYGYTF.

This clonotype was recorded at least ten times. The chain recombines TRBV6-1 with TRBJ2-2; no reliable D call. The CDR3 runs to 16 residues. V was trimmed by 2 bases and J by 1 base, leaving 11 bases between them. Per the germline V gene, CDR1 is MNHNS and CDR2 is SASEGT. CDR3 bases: TGTGCCAGCAGTGAAACTGTCTCTTGGAACACCGGGGAGCTGTTTTTT. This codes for CASSETVSWNTGELFF.

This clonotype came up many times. CDR3 DNA sequence: TGTGCCAGCAGACTCAGGGGTGGTGGCTACACCTTC. It specifies CASRLRGGGYTF. This chain joins TRBV6-1 and TRBJ1-2; TRBD1 might be the D (6 bases). Germline CDR1 and CDR2: MNHNS and SASEGT. The CDR3 is 12 amino acids. The V end lost 6 bases, the J end lost 7 bases, and 12 bases lay between the germline ends.

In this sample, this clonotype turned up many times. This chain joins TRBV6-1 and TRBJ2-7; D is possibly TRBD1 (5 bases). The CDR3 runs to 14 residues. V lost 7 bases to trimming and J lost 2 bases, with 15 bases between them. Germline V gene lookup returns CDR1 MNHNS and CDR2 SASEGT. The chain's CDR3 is CASTPVQAPYEQYF. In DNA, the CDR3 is TGTGCCAGCACCCCGGTACAGGCACCCTACGAGCAGTACTTC.

CDR3 coding DNA: TGTGCTACCAGGACAGGGGCCGGCACCGGGGAGCTGTTTTTT. Protein sequence: CATRTGAGTGELFF. V usage is TRBV12-5 and J usage is TRBJ2-2, with TRBD1 identical over 9 bases. This CDR3 is 14 amino acids long. Unmatched junction bases numbered 7, after V lost 10 bases and J lost 4 bases. Germline lookup yields CDR1 LGHNT and CDR2 FRNRAP.

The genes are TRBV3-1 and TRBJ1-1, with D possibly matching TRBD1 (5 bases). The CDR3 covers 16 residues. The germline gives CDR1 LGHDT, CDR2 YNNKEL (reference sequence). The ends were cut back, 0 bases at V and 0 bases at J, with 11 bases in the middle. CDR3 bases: TGTGCCAGCAGCCAAGATGGGGGTGGTTTGAACACTGAAGCTTTCTTT. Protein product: CASSQDGGGLNTEAFF. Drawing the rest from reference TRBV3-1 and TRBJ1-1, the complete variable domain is DTAVSQTPKYLVTQMGNDKSIKCEQNLGHDTMYWYKQDSKKFLKIMFSYNNKELIINETVPNRFSPKSPDKAHLNLHINSLELGDSAVYFCASSQDGGGLNTEAFFGQGTRLTVV.